This entry lists 31 T cell receptor beta chains sequenced from one sample in a study of T cell repertoires in ileal Crohn's disease. This table comes from immunoSEQ multiplex PCR, and its TCRdb copy is limited to in-frame clones, with some not included. The sample shows more than 3,500 clones, roughly 80% of them seen only once. Sequencing input: ileal tissue. These receptors were taken from an adult with Crohn's disease.

This clone was recorded once. CDR3 coding DNA: TGTGCCAGCAGCCAAGAGAATCGGGAAGAGACCCAGTACTTC. It encodes CASSQENREETQYF. This rearrangement joins TRBV14 to TRBJ2-5; D not certain. With 0 bases removed from V and 3 bases from J, the gap between germline ends came to 8 bases. The CDR3 loop spans 14 amino acids. Germline assignment: CDR1 SGHDN and CDR2 FVKESK.

The V call is TRBV29-1, the J call TRBJ2-1; 11 nucleotides agree with TRBD2. Germline values: CDR1 SQVTM, CDR2 ANQGSEA. This CDR3 is built from 14 residues. The V gene end was trimmed by 1 base and the J gene end by 7 bases; junction bases not matched to a gene: 3. CDR3 in DNA: TGCAGCGTTGAAGCACTAGCGGGAGTGAATGAGCAGTTCTTC. Protein: CSVEALAGVNEQFF.

This chain uses TRBV5-1 with TRBJ1-4; the match to TRBD1 covers 8 bases. CDR3 length: 16 residues. The V and J ends lost 0 bases and 1 base, in that order; junction bases with no gene match: 2. CDR1 is SGHRS and CDR2 is YFSETQ in the germline V gene. The CDR3 region is CASSLGTGRTNEKLFF. In nucleotides, the CDR3 is TGCGCCAGCAGCTTGGGGACAGGGAGAACTAATGAAAAACTGTTTTTT. Supplemented by reference TRBV5-1 and TRBJ1-4, the full variable domain reads KAGVTQTPRYLIKTRGQQVTLSCSPISGHRSVSWYQQTPGQGLQFLFEYFSETQRNKGNFPGRFSGRQFSNSRSEMNVSTLELGDSALYLCASSLGTGRTNEKLFFGSGTQLSVL.

The CDR3 DNA reads as TGTGCCAGCAGTGAAGCCAGGGCGGGGACAGGGGCCGAGCAGTACTTC. The encoded protein is CASSEARAGTGAEQYF. V is TRBV2 and J is TRBJ2-7; TRBD1 matches 10 bases. CDR1 and CDR2 (germline): SNHLY, FYNNEI. The CDR3 has 16 amino acids. The junction had 8 bases not matched to a gene; V was cut back by 0 bases and J by 6 bases. The full variable domain, with the rest looked up from reference TRBV2 and TRBJ2-7, is EPEVTQTPSHQVTQMGQEVILRCVPISNHLYFYWYRQILGQKVEFLVSFYNNEISEKSEIFDDQFSVERPDGSNFTLKIRSTKLEDSAMYFCASSEARAGTGAEQYFGPGTRLTVT.

The chain uses TRBV30 and TRBJ1-2, with unresolved D. The V end lost 4 bases, the J end lost 11 bases, and 14 bases lay between the germline ends. This CDR3 is 11 amino acids long. Germline-derived CDR1 and CDR2 are GTSNPN and SVGIG (reference sequence). The chain's CDR3 is CAWIRGIGYTF. CDR3 sequence (DNA): TGTGCCTGGATCCGAGGGATAGGGTACACCTTC. Full variable domain (rest looked up from reference TRBV30 and TRBJ1-2): SQTIHQWPATLVQPVGSPLSLECTVEGTSNPNLYWYRQAAGRGLQLLFYSVGIGQISSEVPQNLSASRPQDRQFILSSKKLLLSDSGFYLCAWIRGIGYTFGSGTRLTVV.

The J gene is TRBJ2-3, the V gene TRBV30; a weak D match, TRBD2 (6 bases). The CDR3 loop spans 14 amino acids. V lost 5 bases, J lost 0 bases, and 12 bases lay in between. Looked up from germline, CDR1 is GTSNPN and CDR2 is SVGIG (reference sequence). The CDR3: CAWWRDSSTDTQYF. The CDR3 nucleotides are TGTGCCTGGTGGAGGGACTCCAGCACAGATACGCAGTATTTT. Complete variable domain (other parts from reference TRBV30 and TRBJ2-3): SQTIHQWPATLVQPVGSPLSLECTVEGTSNPNLYWYRQAAGRGLQLLFYSVGIGQISSEVPQNLSASRPQDRQFILSSKKLLLSDSGFYLCAWWRDSSTDTQYFGPGTRLTVL.

The chain couples TRBV19 to TRBJ1-3; 8 bases align to TRBD1. The CDR3 covers 14 residues. The trim removed 4 bases at V and 2 bases at J, leaving 1 base unmatched. Germline V gene data show CDR1 as LNHDA and CDR2 as SQIVND (reference sequence). This CDR3 reads CASSTTGAGNTIYF. Here the CDR3 DNA reads TGTGCCAGTAGTACGACAGGGGCTGGAAACACCATATATTTT.

This chain links TRBV10-3 with TRBJ2-5; 7 nucleotides line up with TRBD1. CDR3 length: 14 residues. Trimming took 5 bases from V and 1 from J; bases not matched to a gene: 4. The germline V gene encodes CDR1 ENHRY and CDR2 SYGVKD. CDR3 residues: CAISTGTAQETQYF. CDR3 in DNA: TGTGCCATCAGTACCGGGACAGCCCAAGAGACCCAGTACTTC.

The V gene is TRBV11-3, the J gene TRBJ1-1; TRBD1 is a possible D gene (6 bases). The V end was cut by 4 bases, the J end by 7 bases, with 25 bases between. CDR1 is SGHNT, CDR2 YENEEA, per germline. The length of the CDR3 is 17 residues. In DNA, the CDR3 is TGTGCCAGCAGCTCGGCCATGGGGGGGGCGAGGGAGGTTGAAGCTTTCTTT. Residues: CASSSAMGGAREVEAFF.

V gene TRBV18 combines with J gene TRBJ2-7; tentative D call: TRBD1 (6 bases). The ends were cut back, 5 bases at V and 0 bases at J, with 14 bases in the middle. Germline assignment: CDR1 KGHSH and CDR2 LQKENI. CDR3 size: 15 residues. CDR3 sequence reads: CASSRPGHTSYEQYF. The CDR3 nucleotides read TGTGCCAGCTCAAGACCGGGACATACCTCCTACGAGCAGTACTTC. The complete variable domain, with remaining parts taken from reference TRBV18 and TRBJ2-7, reads NAGVMQNPRHLVRRRGQEARLRCSPMKGHSHVYWYRQLPEEGLKFMVYLQKENIIDESGMPKERFSAEFPKEGPSILRIQQVVRGDSAAYFCASSRPGHTSYEQYFGPGTRLTVT.

CDR3 DNA sequence: TGTGCCAGCAGCTGGGACAGGGGGAATGAGCAGTTCTTC. Residues: CASSWDRGNEQFF. The rearrangement uses TRBV5-4 and TRBJ2-1; 11 bases fit TRBD1. This CDR3 region has 13 residues. In germline, CDR1 is SGHNT, CDR2 YYREEE (reference sequence). J gave up 7 bases and V 3 bases, and 0 bases lay outside the gene matches.

The chain carries TRBV6-4 and TRBJ2-2, with TRBD2 matching over 11 bases. The V gene end was trimmed by 5 bases and the J gene end by 6 bases; junction bases not matched to a gene: 5. The CDR3 totals 15 residues. Germline-derived CDR1 and CDR2 are MRHNA and SNTAGT. The CDR3 DNA is TGTGCCAGCAGTCTATTAGCGGGAGGGCCCGGGGAGCTGTTTTTT. Translating it yields CASSLLAGGPGELFF.

The chain couples TRBV6-1 to TRBJ2-7, with 7 bases fitting TRBD1. The CDR3 covers 13 residues. With V trimmed by 5 bases and J by 0 bases, 1 base remained unmatched. Per the germline V gene, CDR1 is MNHNS and CDR2 is SASEGT. DNA of the CDR3: TGTGCCAGCAGTCGGACAGGCTCCTACGAGCAGTACTTC. Amino acid sequence: CASSRTGSYEQYF.

The rearrangement joins TRBV30 to TRBJ1-2; D uncertain. Germline CDR1 and CDR2: GTSNPN and SVGIG (reference sequence). This CDR3 contains 13 residues. The germline V and J ends were trimmed by 0 bases and 4 bases, with 9 bases remaining between them. DNA for the CDR3: TGTGCCTGGAGTGTAACCCACGGCTATGGCTACACCTTC. This codes for CAWSVTHGYGYTF.

The chain employs TRBV12-5 and TRBJ2-7; D is perhaps TRBD2 (7 bases). CDR3 length equals 14 residues. The germline V gene has CDR1 LGHNT and CDR2 FRNRAP. V shed 0 bases and J shed 3 bases, with 9 bases lying between them. CDR3 protein: CASGLVGGGYEQYF. As DNA, the CDR3 is TGTGCTAGTGGTTTGGTAGGGGGGGGCTACGAGCAGTACTTC.

The rearrangement uses TRBV30 and TRBJ1-1; TRBD1 aligns across 8 bases. After removal of 4 bases from V and 4 bases from J, the junction contained 8 bases not matched to a gene. Germline loops: CDR1 GTSNPN, CDR2 SVGIG (reference sequence). The CDR3 runs to 14 residues. CDR3 DNA sequence: TGTGCCTGGAACCGGGGACAGGTCGGCACTGAAGCTTTCTTT. This sequence encodes CAWNRGQVGTEAFF.

V and J are TRBV27 and TRBJ1-5; 9 positions match TRBD1. V trimming: 5 bases; J trimming: 5 bases; junction bases outside the gene matches: 10. The CDR3 loop spans 16 amino acids. CDR1 is MNHEY, CDR2 SMNVEV, per germline (reference sequence). Written as DNA, the CDR3 is TGTGCCAGCAGTCCCACCACAGGGGGCGGTTATCAGCCCCAGCATTTT. This encodes CASSPTTGGGYQPQHF.

The sample holds one count of this clone. This chain joins TRBV29-1 and TRBJ2-6; the D gene is possibly TRBD2 (6 bases). V shed 7 bases and J shed 0 bases, with 7 bases lying between them. CDR1 and CDR2 (germline): SQVTM, ANQGSEA. CDR3 length: 13 residues. Here the CDR3 reads CSATSSGANVLTF. CDR3 DNA sequence: TGCAGCGCGACTAGCTCTGGGGCCAACGTCCTGACTTTC.

The CDR3 spells CASSDTVFHDSPNTEAFF. The CDR3 bases are TGTGCCAGCAGCGACACGGTTTTCCATGACAGTCCGAACACTGAAGCTTTCTTT. The chain is built from TRBV7-9 and TRBJ1-1, with D perhaps matching TRBD1 (5 bases). V lost 5 bases and J lost 1, with 23 bases in between. Germline V gene sequence: CDR1 SEHNR, CDR2 FQNEAQ (reference sequence). The CDR3 sequence is 18 residues long. Complete variable domain (other parts from reference TRBV7-9 and TRBJ1-1): DTGVSQNPRHKITKRGQNVTFRCDPISEHNRLYWYRQTLGQGPEFLTYFQNEAQLEKSRLLSDRFSAERPKGSFSTLEIQRTEQGDSAMYLCASSDTVFHDSPNTEAFFGQGTRLTVV.

This clone has a single count. The chain joins TRBV5-1 to TRBJ1-4, with D tentatively TRBD1 (5 bases). The CDR3 has 12 residues. Germline values: CDR1 SGHRS, CDR2 YFSETQ. V lost 5 bases to trimming and J lost 10 bases, with 12 bases between them. CDR3 region: CASRGTGGKLFF. CDR3 sequence (DNA): TGCGCCAGCAGGGGGACGGGAGGAAAACTGTTTTTT.

This rearrangement joins TRBV5-4 to TRBJ2-5; no clear D gene. Trimming removed 0 bases at V and 2 bases at J, with 8 bases between. The length of the CDR3 is 14 residues. Germline values: CDR1 SGHNT, CDR2 YYREEE (reference sequence). As DNA, the CDR3 is TGTGCCAGCAGCTTGGGCGGCAGTCAAGAGACCCAGTACTTC. This gives the protein CASSLGGSQETQYF.

The J gene is TRBJ1-5, the V gene TRBV6-1; D perhaps matches TRBD1 (6 bases). The CDR3 loop spans 15 amino acids. V lost 4 bases to trimming and J lost 1 base, with 11 bases between them. The germline V gene encodes CDR1 MNHNS and CDR2 SASEGT. The CDR3 region is CASSGDKWSNQPQHF. The CDR3 bases are TGTGCCAGCAGTGGGGACAAATGGAGCAATCAGCCCCAGCATTTT.

The CDR3 DNA is TGTGCCAGCAGTGAATCCGACAGGGTTGAAAAACTGTTTTTT. Amino acid sequence: CASSESDRVEKLFF. This rearrangement joins TRBV25-1 to TRBJ1-4, with 7 bases that match TRBD1. The CDR3 covers 14 residues. Germline CDR1 is MGHDK and CDR2 is SYGVNS. With V trimmed by 1 base and J by 7 bases, 3 bases remained unmatched.

The chain couples TRBV28 to TRBJ1-1, with D possibly matching TRBD1 (5 bases). CDR3 length: 15 amino acids. Germline V gene sequence: CDR1 MDHEN, CDR2 SYDVKM. Trimming shortened V by 1 base and J by 2 bases, and 11 bases separated the two germline ends. CDR3 nucleotide sequence: TGTGCCAGCAGTTTATCCCGACAGCGAAACACTGAAGCTTTCTTT. It translates to CASSLSRQRNTEAFF.

The chain uses TRBV7-9 and TRBJ2-5; 7 bases agree with TRBD1. Trimming took 4 bases from V and 5 from J; bases not matched to a gene: 7. The CDR3 is 14 amino acids. Germline assignment: CDR1 SEHNR and CDR2 FQNEAQ (reference sequence). The CDR3, as DNA: TGTGCCAGCAGCTCTATGGGACAGTGGGAGACCCAGTACTTC. It yields the protein CASSSMGQWETQYF.

The V and J genes are TRBV10-3 and TRBJ2-6; D is undetermined. The V gene lost 4 bases and the J gene lost 3 bases, with 4 bases spanning the gap. Germline V gene data show CDR1 as ENHRY and CDR2 as SYGVKD. This CDR3 contains 13 residues. CDR3 region: CAISVSGANVLTF. The CDR3 DNA is TGTGCCATCAGTGTCAGTGGGGCCAACGTCCTGACTTTC.

The chain recombines TRBV6-4 with TRBJ2-1; 16 positions agree with TRBD2. V lost 0 bases and J lost 7; bases outside the gene matches: 0. CDR3 length: 16 residues. CDR1 is MRHNA, CDR2 SNTAGT, per germline. The CDR3 sequence is CASSDSGLAGGNEQFF. CDR3 sequence (DNA): TGTGCCAGCAGTGACTCGGGACTAGCGGGGGGGAATGAGCAGTTCTTC.

The V call is TRBV2, the J call TRBJ1-1; maybe TRBD1 (5 bases). The CDR3 contains 13 residues. Germline loops: CDR1 SNHLY, CDR2 FYNNEI. V lost 6 bases, J lost 0 bases, and 8 bases lay in between. The CDR3, as DNA: TGTGCCAGCAGCTTACAGGTGAACACTGAAGCTTTCTTT. It yields the protein CASSLQVNTEAFF.

The chain joins TRBV29-1 to TRBJ2-7, with 7 bases that match TRBD2. The CDR3 loop spans 12 amino acids. J was trimmed by 0 bases and V by 4 bases; bases with no gene match: 0. The germline CDR1 and CDR2 sequences are SQVTM and ANQGSEA. CDR3 bases: TGCAGCGTTGGGACTAGCTCCTACGAGCAGTACTTC. Translating gives CSVGTSSYEQYF.

The chain is built from TRBV29-1 and TRBJ2-7; D gene uncertain. Per germline, CDR1 SQVTM and CDR2 ANQGSEA. This CDR3 region has 13 residues. Trimming removed 1 base at V and 3 bases at J, with 10 bases between. CDR3 amino acids: CSVEGLGGYEQYF. The CDR3 nucleotides are TGCAGCGTTGAAGGCCTCGGCGGCTACGAGCAGTACTTC.

The count of this clone is one. This rearrangement joins TRBV28 to TRBJ1-1; no definite D call. V lost 6 bases and J 1 base, leaving 15 bases between the germline ends. The CDR3 spans 15 residues. Germline CDR1 reads MDHEN; CDR2 reads SYDVKM. The CDR3 coding sequence is TGTGCCAGCAGCCTCAGGTCAGTAGGGAACACTGAAGCTTTCTTT. This encodes CASSLRSVGNTEAFF.